The next 29 T cell receptor beta chains were all read from a single sample in a study of T cell repertoires in cytomegalovirus infection. Their antigen targets remain unknown. TCRdb re-analysed the reads in MiXCR, keeping a single row per CDR3 protein. This sample carries around 300,000 distinct CDR3 sequences, approximately 22% of them seen once, and the ten largest clones take roughly 19%. Sequences were derived from cultured PBMCs, sampled from culture after CMV antigen stimulation. The receptors shown here come from a human donor in good health (CMV status not recorded). Some clones in this sample may be carry-over from other donors' samples.

This clonotype was seen at least ten times. The chain is built from TRBV6-2 or TRBV6-3 and TRBJ2-3; D might be TRBD1 or TRBD2, each matching 5 bases. The CDR3 extends over 14 amino acids. V shed 9 bases and J shed 0 bases, with 13 bases lying between them. Germline assignment: CDR1 MNHEY and CDR2 SVGEGT. As DNA, the CDR3 is TGTGCCAGACCTCGGGGACCGAGCACAGATACGCAGTATTTT. It is translated as CARPRGPSTDTQYF.

This clonotype was seen many times. The rearrangement uses TRBV6-1 and TRBJ1-1; unclear D gene. The CDR3 is made up of 13 amino acids. The germline V gene has CDR1 MNHNS and CDR2 SASEGT. V shed 7 bases and J shed 2 bases, with 11 bases lying between them. In nucleotides, the CDR3 is TGTGCCAGCACCGCACTGGTAAACACTGAAGCTTTCTTT. It translates to CASTALVNTEAFF.

The chain recombines TRBV19 with TRBJ1-2; D is perhaps TRBD1 (5 bases). Looked up from germline, CDR1 is LNHDA and CDR2 is SQIVND (reference sequence). Trimming removed 4 bases from V and 1 base from J, with 10 bases in between. The CDR3 totals 14 residues. The CDR3 is CASSTMTDNYGYTF. DNA for the CDR3: TGTGCCAGTAGTACCATGACAGATAACTATGGCTACACCTTC. The complete variable domain, with remaining parts taken from reference TRBV19 and TRBJ1-2, reads DGGITQSPKYLFRKEGQNVTLSCEQNLNHDAMYWYRQDPGQGLRLIYYSQIVNDFQKGDIAEGYSVSREKKESFPLTVTSAQKNPTAFYLCASSTMTDNYGYTFGSGTRLTVV.

Many counts were recorded for this clonotype. The rearrangement links TRBV7-2 to TRBJ2-3; possibly TRBD1 or TRBD2 for D (5 bases each). The CDR3 totals 14 residues. The V end was cut by 4 bases, the J end by 1 base, with 9 bases between. CDR1 and CDR2 from the germline V gene are SGHTA and FQGNSA. The CDR3 here is CASSSMGGTDTQYF. DNA for the CDR3: TGTGCCAGCAGCTCCATGGGGGGCACAGATACGCAGTATTTT.

The V gene is TRBV6-4, the J gene TRBJ1-1, with 9 nucleotides matching TRBD1. The V and J ends lost 7 bases and 1 base, in that order; junction bases with no gene match: 10. The CDR3 consists of 16 residues. Germline V gene sequence: CDR1 MRHNA, CDR2 SNTAGT. The CDR3 loop is CASNGGTGRQNTEAFF. CDR3 in DNA: TGTGCCAGCAACGGGGGGACAGGGAGACAGAACACTGAAGCTTTCTTT.

The V and J genes are TRBV6-6 and TRBJ1-5; the D is unclear. Germline loops: CDR1 MNHNY, CDR2 SVGAGI (reference sequence). This CDR3 is built from 13 residues. The V and J ends lost 6 bases and 4 bases respectively, with 10 bases between them. CDR3 nucleotide sequence: TGTGCCAGCAGACCCCGCGTTAATCAGCCCCAGCATTTT. The encoded protein is CASRPRVNQPQHF.

The chain is built from TRBV27 and TRBJ1-2; D perhaps matches TRBD1 (6 bases). This CDR3 spans 14 amino acids. V lost 5 bases, J lost 5 bases, and 15 bases lay in between. Germline CDR1 is MNHEY and CDR2 is SMNVEV (reference sequence). The CDR3 sequence: CASSPGQARYGYTF. CDR3 in DNA: TGTGCCAGCAGTCCGGGACAAGCTAGGTATGGCTACACCTTC.

The CDR3 DNA reads as TGTGCCAGCAGGCTAGCGGGAGTCTCAACCGGGGAGCTGTTTTTT. It yields the protein CASRLAGVSTGELFF. V is TRBV6-2 or TRBV6-3 and J is TRBJ2-2, with 10 bases lining up with TRBD2. Germline V gene data show CDR1 as MNHEY and CDR2 as SVGEGT. This CDR3 has 15 residues. V was clipped by 6 bases and J by 5 bases; unmatched bases: 6.

The CDR3 DNA follows: TGTGCCAGCAGTTTTGGTTCCTATCGGGCAGATACGCAGTATTTT. This gives the protein CASSFGSYRADTQYF. The V gene is TRBV12-3 or TRBV12-4, the J gene TRBJ2-3; D is unclear. Trimming removed 3 bases at V and 4 bases at J, with 14 bases between. The CDR3 is 15 amino acids.

This clonotype has ten or more counts. The V and J genes are TRBV27 and TRBJ2-7; maybe TRBD2 (6 bases). In germline, CDR1 is MNHEY, CDR2 SMNVEV (reference sequence). The CDR3 sequence is 13 residues long. Trimming shortened V by 8 bases and J by 4 bases, and 15 bases separated the two germline ends. CDR3 region: CASGLAAGYEQYV. Written as DNA, the CDR3 is TGTGCCAGCGGCCTCGCGGCGGGATACGAGCAGTACGTC.

This clonotype appeared a few times. V is TRBV10-1 and J is TRBJ2-1, with D maybe TRBD2 (6 bases). Germline CDR1 reads WNHNN; CDR2 reads SYGVQD (reference sequence). V lost 8 bases and J 2 bases, leaving 13 bases between the germline ends. The CDR3 extends over 14 amino acids. CDR3 DNA sequence: TGCGCCAGCGCCGCCGCGGGAACCTACAATGAGCAGTTCTTC. Translated, it gives CASAAAGTYNEQFF.

V is TRBV7-9 and J is TRBJ2-1; D not certain. Per germline, CDR1 SEHNR and CDR2 FQNEAQ (reference sequence). The V end lost 2 bases, the J end lost 2 bases, and 10 bases lay between the germline ends. The CDR3 has 15 amino acids. CDR3 bases: TGTGCCAGCAGCTTAAACTCGAGAACCTACAATGAGCAGTTCTTC. Translated, it gives CASSLNSRTYNEQFF.

V and J are TRBV12-3 or TRBV12-4 and TRBJ1-2, with D possibly being TRBD1 (6 bases). This CDR3 has 15 amino acids. V shed 1 base and J shed 4 bases, with 13 bases lying between them. CDR3 bases: TGTGCCAGCAGTTTAGTTCCAGGGGAGGTCTATGGCTACACCTTC. Its protein product is CASSLVPGEVYGYTF.

V and J are TRBV13 and TRBJ2-3; D not certain. Per germline, CDR1 PRHDT and CDR2 FYEKMQ (reference sequence). The CDR3 covers 17 residues. V gave up 2 bases and J gave up 3 bases, with 18 bases separating them. Here the CDR3 reads CASSLWSRSVLTDTQYF. Written as DNA, the CDR3 is TGTGCCAGCAGCTTATGGTCTAGGTCGGTTTTGACAGATACGCAGTATTTT.

This clonotype was found many times. CDR3 sequence: CASSSNRRGVHEQYF. In nucleotides, the CDR3 is TGTGCCAGCAGCTCCAACCGGAGGGGGGTCCACGAGCAGTACTTC. The chain couples TRBV12-3 or TRBV12-4 to TRBJ2-7; perhaps D is TRBD1 or TRBD2 (6 bases each). CDR3 length: 15 residues. The V end lost 6 bases, the J end lost 5 bases, and 20 bases lay between the germline ends.

The J gene is TRBJ1-2, the V gene TRBV10-3; 7 bases fit TRBD1. The CDR3 runs 13 residues. Per the germline V gene, CDR1 is ENHRY and CDR2 is SYGVKD. The J segment lost 0 bases and the V segment lost 6 bases, leaving 1 base of the junction unmatched. CDR3 region: CAIRGQPNYGYTF. The CDR3 DNA reads TGTGCCATCAGGGGACAGCCTAACTATGGCTACACCTTC.

This clonotype was counted only a few times. The chain joins TRBV29-1 to TRBJ2-5; D ambiguous. The CDR3 loop spans 13 amino acids. Germline CDR1 reads SQVTM; CDR2 reads ANQGSEA. The V end lost 4 bases, the J end lost 4 bases, and 13 bases lay between the germline ends. CDR3 in amino acids: CSVGRASRETQYF. The CDR3 region has the DNA TGCAGCGTTGGCCGGGCCTCACGAGAGACCCAGTACTTC.

The V and J genes are TRBV15 and TRBJ1-4; D ambiguous. Germline-derived CDR1 and CDR2 are LNHNV and YYDKDF (reference sequence). This CDR3 has 15 amino acids. Trimming pared 0 bases from V and 3 bases from J, leaving 8 bases between. CDR3 in amino acids: CATSREPQPNEKLFF. CDR3 coding DNA: TGTGCCACCAGCAGAGAGCCGCAACCTAATGAAAAACTGTTTTTT.

This clonotype was observed a handful of times. The V call is TRBV5-5, the J call TRBJ1-3; D is unclear. The CDR3 has 15 residues. CDR1 and CDR2 from the germline V gene are SGHKS and YYEKEE (reference sequence). V lost 1 base to trimming and J lost 0 bases, with 8 bases between them. The CDR3 DNA reads as TGTGCCAGCAGCTTGACACGTATCTCTGGAAACACCATATATTTT. Amino acid sequence: CASSLTRISGNTIYF.

This clonotype was seen ten or more times. This chain links TRBV7-2 with TRBJ2-7; unclear D gene. There are 14 residues in the CDR3. The V end lost 5 bases, the J end lost 1 base, and 12 bases lay between the germline ends. From germline, CDR1 is SGHTA and CDR2 FQGNSA. The chain's CDR3 is CASSIPGLSYEQYF. The CDR3 nucleotides read TGTGCCAGCAGCATACCGGGTTTGTCCTACGAGCAGTACTTC. Complete variable domain (other parts from reference TRBV7-2 and TRBJ2-7): GAGVSQSPSNKVTEKGKDVELRCDPISGHTALYWYRQSLGQGLEFLIYFQGNSAPDKSGLPSDRFSAERTGGSVSTLTIQRTQQEDSAVYLCASSIPGLSYEQYFGPGTRLTVT.

The V and J genes are TRBV29-1 and TRBJ1-1; no reliable D call. The V end was cut by 5 bases, the J end by 1 base, with 11 bases between. Germline V CDR1 and CDR2: SQVTM, ANQGSEA. The CDR3 has 13 amino acids. DNA of the CDR3: TGCAGCGTTTTGTACGGACGGAACACTGAAGCTTTCTTT. Protein product: CSVLYGRNTEAFF.

This clonotype was picked up many times. J is TRBJ1-4 and V is TRBV5-4; 7 bases are a match to TRBD1. Germline V lookup: CDR1 SGHNT, CDR2 YYREEE (reference sequence). With 4 bases clipped from V and 4 bases from J, the junction kept 7 bases outside the gene matches. The CDR3 runs 15 residues. The CDR3 region is CASSSNRGINEKLFF. Here the CDR3 DNA reads TGTGCCAGCAGCAGCAACAGGGGAATTAATGAAAAACTGTTTTTT.

The gene calls are TRBV18 and TRBJ2-1, with 9 bases matching TRBD1. This CDR3 region has 15 residues. V was clipped by 5 bases and J by 10 bases; unmatched bases: 12. Germline V gene data show CDR1 as KGHSH and CDR2 as LQKENI. The CDR3 sequence: CASSGTRDRDAEQFF. Here the CDR3 DNA reads TGTGCCAGCTCAGGAACCCGGGACAGGGACGCAGAGCAGTTCTTC.

This chain connects TRBV18 to TRBJ1-4; 8 bases are shared with TRBD1. Germline lookup yields CDR1 KGHSH and CDR2 LQKENI. This CDR3 is 15 amino acids long. J gave up 5 bases and V 4 bases, and 6 bases lay outside the gene matches. CDR3 amino acids: CASSRPRDRNEKLFF. CDR3 DNA sequence: TGTGCCAGCTCACGACCCCGGGACAGGAATGAAAAACTGTTTTTT.

This clonotype was seen many times. The chain links TRBV29-1 to TRBJ2-7; 10 positions agree with TRBD2. CDR1 and CDR2 (germline): SQVTM, ANQGSEA. The V segment lost 3 bases and the J segment 6 bases; nucleotides outside the gene matches: 8. This CDR3 comprises 14 residues. The CDR3 nucleotides are TGCAGCGTTGACGCGGGGCTAGCGGGAGTCGAGCAGTACTTC. This codes for CSVDAGLAGVEQYF.

This clonotype was observed a handful of times. J is TRBJ2-1 and V is TRBV19; possible D gene TRBD1, 5 bases. The germline CDR1 and CDR2 sequences are LNHDA and SQIVND (reference sequence). The length of the CDR3 is 14 residues. V was clipped by 10 bases and J by 0 bases, with 13 bases between them. The CDR3 DNA is TGTGCCACCACCCAGGGTAGCTCCTACAATGAGCAGTTCTTC. It specifies CATTQGSSYNEQFF.

This clonotype was detected only a few times. This chain links TRBV11-2 with TRBJ1-5, with unresolved D. The germline CDR1 and CDR2 sequences are SGHAT and FQNNGV. The V end was cut by 0 bases, the J end by 1 base, with 10 bases between. The CDR3 loop spans 16 amino acids. CDR3 amino acids: CASSLDSVMSNQPQHF. In DNA, the CDR3 is TGTGCCAGCAGCTTAGATTCCGTGATGAGCAATCAGCCCCAGCATTTT.

There are a few counts of this clonotype. J is TRBJ1-4 and V is TRBV27; possible D gene TRBD1, 6 bases. The germline V gene encodes CDR1 MNHEY and CDR2 SMNVEV (reference sequence). The ends were cut back, 3 bases at V and 6 bases at J, with 14 bases in the middle. CDR3 size: 15 residues. CDR3 sequence reads: CASSLSGERDEKLFF. The DNA for the CDR3 is TGTGCCAGCAGTTTGTCAGGGGAGAGGGATGAAAAACTGTTTTTT.

This clonotype appeared once. The chain combines TRBV6-5 with TRBJ2-4; D may be TRBD2 (5 bases). Looked up from germline, CDR1 is MNHEY and CDR2 is SVGAGI. V was trimmed by 6 bases and J by 6 bases, leaving 15 bases between them. The CDR3 runs 14 residues. CDR3 sequence reads: CASSTEARVNIQYF. The DNA for the CDR3 is TGTGCCAGCAGCACAGAAGCGCGGGTAAACATTCAGTACTTC.